These 8 T cell receptor beta chains were all obtained from the same sample, sequenced in a study of cytomegalovirus exposure and HLA in healthy donors. Here immunoSEQ multiplex PCR was the method, and the copy in TCRdb shows in-frame clones only, minus some. In the table there are hundreds of thousands of clones, roughly 88% of which are singletons. The sample was PBMCs. The receptors originated from a woman aged 18-29 years in good health and CMV-seronegative.

The V and J genes are TRBV2 and TRBJ2-1; a possible D gene is TRBD2 (5 bases). This CDR3 region has 16 residues. Germline V gene lookup returns CDR1 SNHLY and CDR2 FYNNEI. Trimming shortened V by 8 bases and J by 3 bases, and 20 bases separated the two germline ends. CDR3 amino acids: CASATRPRRGYNEQFF. CDR3 DNA: TGTGCCAGCGCGACGAGACCACGACGGGGCTACAATGAGCAGTTCTTC.

The V and J genes are TRBV28 and TRBJ2-1; D is possibly TRBD1 (6 bases). This CDR3 spans 14 amino acids. The germline V gene encodes CDR1 MDHEN and CDR2 SYDVKM. V was trimmed by 5 bases and J by 5 bases, leaving 13 bases between them. This CDR3 reads CASSVQGGDNEQFF. CDR3 coding DNA: TGTGCCAGCAGTGTACAGGGCGGAGACAATGAGCAGTTCTTC.

The gene calls are TRBV6-5 and TRBJ1-5; no firm D call. The germline V and J ends were trimmed by 2 bases and 4 bases, with 6 bases remaining between them. CDR1 and CDR2 (germline): MNHEY, SVGAGI. CDR3 length: 13 residues. DNA of the CDR3: TGTGCCAGCAGTTACACCAGTAATCAGCCCCAGCATTTT. Its protein is CASSYTSNQPQHF.

J is TRBJ2-5 and V is TRBV27; 9 bases line up with TRBD2. In germline, CDR1 is MNHEY, CDR2 SMNVEV (reference sequence). V lost 5 bases and J lost 5; bases outside the gene matches: 12. The length of the CDR3 is 16 residues. The CDR3 DNA follows: TGTGCCAGCAGTCCCCGACTAGCGGCCCCGGGGGAGACCCAGTACTTC. Its protein product is CASSPRLAAPGETQYF.

The chain has TRBV5-4 and TRBJ1-1, with a weak D call TRBD1 (6 bases). Germline lookup yields CDR1 SGHNT and CDR2 YYREEE (reference sequence). Deletions cut 4 bases from V and 3 bases from J, with 10 bases between. This CDR3 spans 13 amino acids. CDR3 protein: CASSEGGYTEAFF. Written as DNA, the CDR3 is TGTGCCAGCAGCGAAGGGGGATACACTGAAGCTTTCTTT.

The V gene is TRBV20-1, the J gene TRBJ2-7; D call uncertain. CDR1 and CDR2 from the germline V gene are DFQATT and SNEGSKA (reference sequence). This CDR3 is 10 amino acids long. The V end lost 5 bases, the J end lost 3 bases, and 5 bases lay between the germline ends. CDR3 nucleotides: TGCAGTGCTGGGCACTACGAGCAGTACTTC. As protein: CSAGHYEQYF.

The chain employs TRBV10-2 and TRBJ1-5; D ambiguous. The germline V and J ends were trimmed by 2 bases and 7 bases, with 6 bases remaining between them. Germline loops: CDR1 WSHSY, CDR2 SAAADI. This CDR3 has 12 amino acids. CDR3 bases: TGCGCCAGCAGTGAGGGGAGGCAGCCCCAGCATTTT. The encoded protein is CASSEGRQPQHF.

The chain couples TRBV9 to TRBJ2-1; 13 positions agree with TRBD2. This CDR3 contains 16 residues. The trim removed 4 bases at V and 6 bases at J, leaving 7 bases unmatched. Germline V gene lookup returns CDR1 SGDLS and CDR2 YYNGEE. In DNA form, the CDR3 reads TGTGCCAGCAGCCCCAGGACTAGCGGGAGTATCAATGAGCAGTTCTTC. This gives the protein CASSPRTSGSINEQFF. The whole variable domain, remainder taken from reference TRBV9 and TRBJ2-1, is DSGVTQTPKHLITATGQRVTLRCSPRSGDLSVYWYQQSLDQGLQFLIQYYNGEERAKGNILERFSAQQFPDLHSELNLSSLELGDSALYFCASSPRTSGSINEQFFGPGTRLTVL.